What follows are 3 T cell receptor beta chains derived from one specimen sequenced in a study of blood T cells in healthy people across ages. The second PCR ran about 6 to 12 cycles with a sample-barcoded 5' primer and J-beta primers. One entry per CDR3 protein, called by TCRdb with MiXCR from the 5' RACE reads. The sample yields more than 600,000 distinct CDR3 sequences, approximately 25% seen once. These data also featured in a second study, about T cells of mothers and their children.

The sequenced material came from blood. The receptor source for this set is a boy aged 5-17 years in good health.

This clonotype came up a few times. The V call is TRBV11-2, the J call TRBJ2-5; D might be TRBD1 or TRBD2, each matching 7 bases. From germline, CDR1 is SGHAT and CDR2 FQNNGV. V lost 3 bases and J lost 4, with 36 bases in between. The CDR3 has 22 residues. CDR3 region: CASSFQTGDRFSLAVKRETQYF. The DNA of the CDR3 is TGTGCCAGCAGCTTCCAAACCGGGGACAGATTTTCGCTAGCGGTCAAGAGAGAGACCCAGTACTTC.

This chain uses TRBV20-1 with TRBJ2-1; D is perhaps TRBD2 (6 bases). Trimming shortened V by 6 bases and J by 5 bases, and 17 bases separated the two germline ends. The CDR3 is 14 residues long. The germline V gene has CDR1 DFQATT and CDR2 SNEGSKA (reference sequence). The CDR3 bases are TGCAGTGCAGGCACCGGGAGCTACGACAATGAGCAGTTCTTC. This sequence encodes CSAGTGSYDNEQFF.

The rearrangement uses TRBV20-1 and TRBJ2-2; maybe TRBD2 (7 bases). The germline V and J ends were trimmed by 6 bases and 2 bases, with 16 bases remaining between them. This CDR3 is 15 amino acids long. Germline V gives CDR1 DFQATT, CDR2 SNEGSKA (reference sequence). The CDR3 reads CSAPGAGANTGELFF. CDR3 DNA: TGCAGTGCCCCTGGCGCGGGGGCAAACACCGGGGAGCTGTTTTTT.